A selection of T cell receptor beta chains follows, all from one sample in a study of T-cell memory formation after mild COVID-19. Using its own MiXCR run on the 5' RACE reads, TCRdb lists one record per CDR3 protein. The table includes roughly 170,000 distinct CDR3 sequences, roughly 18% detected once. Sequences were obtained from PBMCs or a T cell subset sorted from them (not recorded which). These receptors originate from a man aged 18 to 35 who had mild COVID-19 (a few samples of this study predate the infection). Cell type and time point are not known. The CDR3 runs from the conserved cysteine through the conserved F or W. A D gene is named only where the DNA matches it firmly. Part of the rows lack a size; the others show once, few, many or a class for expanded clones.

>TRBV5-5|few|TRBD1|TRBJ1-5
TGTGCCAGCAGCGCGACAGGGGTGAGGTGGAATCAGCCCCAGCATTTT
CASSATGVRWNQPQHF
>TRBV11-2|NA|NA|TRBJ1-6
TGTGCCAGCAGCTTGGCCTTGGAAACTCGGGCGCAGGGTTCACCCCTCCACTTT
CASSLALETRAQGSPLHF
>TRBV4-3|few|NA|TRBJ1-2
TGCGCCAGCAGCCAAGAGCTTCTTACAGGAAATGCCTATGGCTACACCTTC
CASSQELLTGNAYGYTF
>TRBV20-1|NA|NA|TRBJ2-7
TGCAGTGCTAGCGGACAGACGAATCCCTACGAGCAGTACTTC
CSASGQTNPYEQYF
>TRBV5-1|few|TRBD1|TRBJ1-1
TGCGCCAGCAGCTCCTCGGGACAGGATGGCACTGAAGCTTTCTTT
CASSSSGQDGTEAFF
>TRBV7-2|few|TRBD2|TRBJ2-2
TGTGCCAGCAGACCTAGCGGGGTGAACACCGGGGAGCTGTTTTTT
CASRPSGVNTGELFF
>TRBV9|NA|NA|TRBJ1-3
TGTGCCAGCAGCCCCTCCTTACCAAACTCTGGAAACACCATATATTTT
CASSPSLPNSGNTIYF
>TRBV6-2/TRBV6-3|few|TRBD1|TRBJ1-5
TGTGCCAGCAGTTACTCGGACAGGGACAATCAGCCCCAGCATTTT
CASSYSDRDNQPQHF
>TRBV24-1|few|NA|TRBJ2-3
TGTGCCACCAGTGATTCGAAGGTAGGGGATGGTACGCAGTATTTT
CATSDSKVGDGTQYF
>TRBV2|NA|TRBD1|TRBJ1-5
TGTGCCAGCCAGGCGACAGGGGCTAATCAGCCCCAGCATTTT
CASQATGANQPQHF
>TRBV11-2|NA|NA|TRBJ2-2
TGTGCCAGCAGTACCCCCGGGGGCACCGGGGAGCTGTTTTTT
CASSTPGGTGELFF
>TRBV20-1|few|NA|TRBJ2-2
TGCAGTGCTAGACGGGGGAACACCGGGGAGCTGTTTTTT
CSARRGNTGELFF
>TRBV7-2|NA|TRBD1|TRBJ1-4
TGTGCCAGCAGCCGGACAGGATTTGAAAAACTGTTTTTT
CASSRTGFEKLFF
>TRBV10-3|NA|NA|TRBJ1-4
TGTGCCGCCGGGAGGGGGGATGAAAAACTGTTTTTT
CAAGRGDEKLFF
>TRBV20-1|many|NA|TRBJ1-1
TGCAGTGCTAGGCCGATACCGGGACACCCCATGAACACTGAAGCTTTCTTT
CSARPIPGHPMNTEAFF
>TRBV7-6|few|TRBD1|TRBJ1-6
TGTGCCAGCAGCTTAGCGGGACAGGGCTCCTATTCACCCCTCCACTTT
CASSLAGQGSYSPLHF
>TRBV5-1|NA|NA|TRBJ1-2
TGCGCCAGCAGCTTGGCCTCCAGGGCGGGGGGCTACACCTTC
CASSLASRAGGYTF
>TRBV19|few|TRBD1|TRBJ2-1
TGTGCCAGTAGTCCAAGACAGGGGGCGCAGGATGAGCAGTTCTTC
CASSPRQGAQDEQFF
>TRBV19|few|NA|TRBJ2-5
TGTGCCAGTAGTGGCGGGATGAAGACCCAGTACTTC
CASSGGMKTQYF
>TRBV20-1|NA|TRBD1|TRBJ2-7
TGCAGCCCGGGACAGGGCAACGAGCAGTACTTC
CSPGQGNEQYF
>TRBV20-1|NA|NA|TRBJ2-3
TGCAGTGCTAGGGATTCACCCACAGATACGCAGTATTTT
CSARDSPTDTQYF
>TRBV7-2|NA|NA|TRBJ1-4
TGTGCCAGCAGCTATCGGCAGGGCCGCGAAAAACTGTTTTTT
CASSYRQGREKLFF
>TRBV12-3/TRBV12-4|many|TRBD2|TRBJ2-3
TGTGCCAGCAGTTTGAGGCGGGGGTACACAGATACGCAGTATTTT
CASSLRRGYTDTQYF
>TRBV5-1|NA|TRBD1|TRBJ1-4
TGCGCCAGCAGCTTGGGATTAATCGGGACAGGGATCGAAAAACTGTTTTTT
CASSLGLIGTGIEKLFF
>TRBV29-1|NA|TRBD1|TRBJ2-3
TGCAGCGTTGAAGGCCAACCGGGACAGGGCACAGATACGCAGTATTTT
CSVEGQPGQGTDTQYF